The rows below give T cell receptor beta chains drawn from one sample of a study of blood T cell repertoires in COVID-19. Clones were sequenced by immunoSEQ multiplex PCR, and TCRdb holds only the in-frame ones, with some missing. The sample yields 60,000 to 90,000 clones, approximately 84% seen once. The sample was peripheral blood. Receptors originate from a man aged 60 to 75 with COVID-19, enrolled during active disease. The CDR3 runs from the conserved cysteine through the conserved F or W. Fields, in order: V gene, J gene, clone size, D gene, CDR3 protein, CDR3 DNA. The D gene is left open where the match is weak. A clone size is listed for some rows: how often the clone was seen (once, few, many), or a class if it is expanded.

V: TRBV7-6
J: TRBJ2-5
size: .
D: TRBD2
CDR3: CASSFLGHQRGGSETQYF
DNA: TGTGCCAGCAGCTTCCTAGGGCACCAGCGGGGGGGCTCGGAGACCCAGTACTTC

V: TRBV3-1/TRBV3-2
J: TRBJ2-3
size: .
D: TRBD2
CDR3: CASSQGLGLRPDTQYF
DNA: TGTGCCAGCAGCCAAGGTCTGGGACTAAGGCCAGATACGCAGTATTTT

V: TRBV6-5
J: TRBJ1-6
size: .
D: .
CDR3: CASSYGNREYNSPLHF
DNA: TGTGCCAGCAGCTACGGAAACAGAGAATATAATTCACCCCTCCACTTT

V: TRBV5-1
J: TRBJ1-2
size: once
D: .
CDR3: CASSLQALSGYTF
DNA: TGCGCCAGCAGCCTACAGGCGCTCTCCGGCTACACCTTC

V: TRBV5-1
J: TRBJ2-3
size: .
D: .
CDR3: CASRPGGQGALDTQYF
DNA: TGCGCCAGCAGGCCCGGGGGGCAGGGGGCATTAGATACGCAGTATTTT

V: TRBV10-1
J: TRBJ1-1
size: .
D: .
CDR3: CASSPRRTRHNTEAFF
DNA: TGCGCCAGCAGCCCCAGGAGGACCCGACATAACACTGAAGCTTTCTTT

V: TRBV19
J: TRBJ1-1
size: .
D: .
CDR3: CASSIPRSIAGAHTEAFF
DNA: TGTGCCAGTAGTATCCCTCGGAGTATAGCAGGGGCTCACACTGAAGCTTTCTTT

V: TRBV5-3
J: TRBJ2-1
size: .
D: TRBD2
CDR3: CARRPGLAGGRSSYNEQFF
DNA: TGTGCCAGAAGACCCGGACTAGCGGGGGGTCGAAGCTCCTACAATGAGCAGTTCTTC

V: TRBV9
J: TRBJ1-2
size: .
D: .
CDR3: CASSVGQNYGYTF
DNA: TGTGCCAGCAGCGTAGGACAGAACTATGGCTACACCTTC

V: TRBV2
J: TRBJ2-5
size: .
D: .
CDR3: CASSGGVQETQYF
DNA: TGTGCCAGCAGTGGGGGCGTCCAAGAGACCCAGTACTTC

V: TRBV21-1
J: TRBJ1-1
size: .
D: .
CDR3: CASSMTALNTEAFF
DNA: TGTGCCAGCAGCATGACAGCACTTAACACTGAAGCTTTCTTT

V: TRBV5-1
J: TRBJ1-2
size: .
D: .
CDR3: CASTLSGGTTFGYGYTF
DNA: TGCGCCAGCACCCTCTCGGGAGGGACCACGTTTGGGTATGGCTACACCTTC

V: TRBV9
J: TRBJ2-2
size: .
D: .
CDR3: CASSVLVTGELFF
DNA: TGTGCCAGCAGCGTGCTAGTTACCGGGGAGCTGTTTTTT

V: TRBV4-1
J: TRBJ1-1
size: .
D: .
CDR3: CASSHRGGTEAFF
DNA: TGCGCCAGCAGCCACCGCGGGGGGACTGAAGCTTTCTTT

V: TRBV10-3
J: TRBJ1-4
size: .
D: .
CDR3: CASGGATNEKLFF
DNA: TGTGCCTCCGGGGGGGCTACGAATGAAAAACTGTTTTTT

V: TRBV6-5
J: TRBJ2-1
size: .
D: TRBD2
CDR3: CASRGLALYNEQFF
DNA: TGTGCCAGCAGAGGACTAGCGCTCTACAATGAGCAGTTCTTC

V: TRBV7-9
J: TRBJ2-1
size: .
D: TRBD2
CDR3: CASSTSSTSGRTQQFF
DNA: TGTGCCAGCAGCACCTCCTCCACTAGCGGGCGGACACAGCAGTTCTTC

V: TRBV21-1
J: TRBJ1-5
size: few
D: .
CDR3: CASSATHYRDINQPQHF
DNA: TGTGCCAGCAGCGCAACGCACTACCGGGACATAAATCAGCCCCAGCATTTT

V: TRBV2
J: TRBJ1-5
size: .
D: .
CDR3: CASGFGGDNQPQHF
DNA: TGTGCCAGCGGTTTCGGAGGGGATAATCAGCCCCAGCATTTT

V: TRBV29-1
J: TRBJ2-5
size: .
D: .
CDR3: CSVGQAQETQYF
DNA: TGCAGCGTTGGGCAGGCCCAAGAGACCCAGTACTTC

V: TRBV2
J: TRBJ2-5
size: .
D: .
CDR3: CASSVEVEGQQYF
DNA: TGTGCCAGCAGTGTCGAGGTGGAGGGACAGCAGTACTTC

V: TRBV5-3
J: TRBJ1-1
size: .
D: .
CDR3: CARSFGEQGVVNTEAFF
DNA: TGTGCCAGAAGCTTCGGTGAGCAGGGTGTGGTGAACACTGAAGCTTTCTTT

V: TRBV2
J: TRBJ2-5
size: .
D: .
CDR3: CASSSLQETQYF
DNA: TGTGCCAGCAGTAGCCTGCAAGAGACCCAGTACTTC

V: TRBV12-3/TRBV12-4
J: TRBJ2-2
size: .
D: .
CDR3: CASILRGSGELFF
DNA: TGTGCCAGCATCCTCAGAGGGAGCGGGGAGCTGTTTTTT

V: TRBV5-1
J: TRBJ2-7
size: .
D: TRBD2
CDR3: CASSLAGGSLEQYF
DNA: TGCGCCAGCAGCTTGGCCGGGGGGAGCCTAGAGCAGTACTTC

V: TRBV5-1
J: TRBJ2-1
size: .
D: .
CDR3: CASSFRDNLWNEQFF
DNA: TGCGCCAGCAGCTTCCGGGACAATCTATGGAATGAGCAGTTCTTC

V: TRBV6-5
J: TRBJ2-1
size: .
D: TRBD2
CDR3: CASSYGTSGYHNEQFF
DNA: TGTGCCAGCAGTTACGGGACTAGCGGGTATCACAATGAGCAGTTCTTC

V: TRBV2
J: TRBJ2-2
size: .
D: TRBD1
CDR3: CASKGTGGAFGELFF
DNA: TGTGCCAGCAAGGGGACAGGGGGCGCGTTCGGGGAGCTGTTTTTT